This T cell receptor (beta chain) was observed in a study of OX40 agonist ivuxolimab in advanced cancers. Across the whole study: With ivuxolimab, an agonistic anti-OX40 (CD134) antibody, patients were treated. Patients in the trial were receiving intravenous ivuxolimab every 2 weeks, at doses of 0.01 to 10 mg/kg.

Using immunoSEQ multiplex PCR, the repertoire was profiled, and TCRdb retains in-frame clones only, with some absent. The data contain tens of thousands of clones, 81% of them singletons. Blood specimens came from baseline, cycle 4 day 1, and cycle 7 day 1. The CDR3 totals 16 residues. The V gene lost 1 base and the J gene lost 0 bases, with 10 bases spanning the gap. The V gene's germline CDR1 is MGHDK and CDR2 SYGVNS. The sample in question was CD4+ or CD8+ T cells sorted from blood, obtained in a trial of the OX40 agonist ivuxolimab. This TCR derives from an adult with an advanced solid tumor such as melanoma, head and neck, liver or kidney cancer. The V call is TRBV25-1, the J call TRBJ2-1; D possibly corresponds to TRBD2 (6 bases). The CDR3 loop reads CASSESLASSYNEQFF. The CDR3 nucleotides read TGTGCCAGCAGTGAATCGCTAGCGAGCTCCTACAATGAGCAGTTCTTC.